One TCR beta chain is described in this entry. This clonotype was observed a few times. It lacks a known antigen. Within one base of it there is no much larger clone, and no base qualities were kept. To prepare the library, RT-PCR was applied. TCRdb records NextSeq 550 as the sequencer. The raw public reads went through TCRdb reprocessing: fastp at Q25, MiXCR clone calling, in-frame beta chains kept. Rows with a matching CDR3 protein are joined into one entry that keeps the most common DNA and genes. This sample has fewer than 75,000 distinct CDR3 sequences in its table, and 10% to 15% of those were observed once. The ten biggest clones cover about a third of the sample. This record comes from a study of patients and donors after allogeneic stem cell transplantation (dated by TCRdb to about 2020). The CDR3 has 12 amino acids, counting the end cysteine and phenylalanine. The sequence is cut down to CDR3 DNA, 36 bases in frame from base 1. V and J are truncated by 3 bases and 5 bases respectively, leaving an intervening sequence of 5 bases.

This receptor was identified in a human donor who was either an allogeneic HSCT recipient or a stem cell or donor lymphocyte infusion donor (not recorded which). It is not recorded whose cells these are; they may come from a transplant donor. The rearranged segments are TRBV12-3 or TRBV12-4 and TRBJ1-5; there is no confident call for the D gene. The material sequenced was blood, either unsorted or a sorted T cell fraction (not recorded which). The CDR3 in this case is CASSFEDQPQHF. The DNA sequence follows: TGTGCCAGCAGTTTCGAGGATCAGCCCCAGCATTTT.